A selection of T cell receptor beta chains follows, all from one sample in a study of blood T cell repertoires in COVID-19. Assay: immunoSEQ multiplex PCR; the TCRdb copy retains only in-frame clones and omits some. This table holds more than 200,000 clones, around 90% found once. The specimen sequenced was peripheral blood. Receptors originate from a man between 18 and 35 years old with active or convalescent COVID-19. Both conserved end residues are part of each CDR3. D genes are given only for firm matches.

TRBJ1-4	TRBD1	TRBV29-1	TGCAGCGCCGCGACAGGGGCGCGTGAAAAACTGTTTTTT	CSAATGAREKLFF
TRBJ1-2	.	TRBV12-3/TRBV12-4	TGTGCCAGCAGTTTCCGCGGAAACTATGGCTACACCTTC	CASSFRGNYGYTF
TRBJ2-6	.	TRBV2	TGTGCCAGCAGTGGCGTTAGAGGGGCCAACGTCCTGACTTTC	CASSGVRGANVLTF
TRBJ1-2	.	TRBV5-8	TGTGCCAGCAGCTATCCGGGACACCCTATCTTC	CASSYPGHPIF
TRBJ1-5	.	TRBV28	TGTGCCAGCAGCGGCAATCAGCCCCAGCATTTT	CASSGNQPQHF
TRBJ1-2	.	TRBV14	TGTGCCAGCAGCCAAGATACCCGGGCGGGTGGCTACACCTTC	CASSQDTRAGGYTF
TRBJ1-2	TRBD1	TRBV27	TGTGCCAGCAGTTCCGCCTTTGGTATGACAGGGCAGGACGGCTACACCTTC	CASSSAFGMTGQDGYTF
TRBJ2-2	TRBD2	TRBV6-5	TGTGCCAGCAGTTACAGGCTAGCGGGAAACACCGGGGAGCTGTTTTTT	CASSYRLAGNTGELFF
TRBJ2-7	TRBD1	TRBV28	TGTGCCAGCAATATCTGGGACAGGGGAAACTACGAGCAGTACTTC	CASNIWDRGNYEQYF
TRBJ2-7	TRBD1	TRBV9	TGTGCCAGCAGCACGGGACAGGACGACTCCTACGAGCAGTACTTC	CASSTGQDDSYEQYF
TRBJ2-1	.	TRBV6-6	TGTGCCAGCAGTTGGGGACTGTACAATGAGCAGTTCTTC	CASSWGLYNEQFF
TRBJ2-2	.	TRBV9	TGTGCCAGCAGCGTAGTATCCACACGCACCGGGGAGCTGTTTTTT	CASSVVSTRTGELFF
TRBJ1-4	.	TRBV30	TGTGCCTGGAGTGTACGGGGTGAAAAACTGTTTTTT	CAWSVRGEKLFF
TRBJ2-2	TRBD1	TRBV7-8	TGTGCCAGCAGACTACCGACAGGGCCCAACACCGGGGAGCTGTTTTTT	CASRLPTGPNTGELFF
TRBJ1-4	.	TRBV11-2	TGTGCCAGCCGAAGAGGGGGTTCTAATGAAAAACTGTTTTTT	CASRRGGSNEKLFF
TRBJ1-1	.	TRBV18	TGTGCCAGCTCACCCACAGGGTATGACACTGAAGCTTTCTTT	CASSPTGYDTEAFF
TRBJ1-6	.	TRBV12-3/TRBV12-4	TGTGCCAGCAGTTTGTCCGGGTCACCCCTCCACTTT	CASSLSGSPLHF
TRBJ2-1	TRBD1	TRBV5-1	TGCGCCAGCAGCTTTGGACAGGAAGTAGTAGGACGGTTCTTC	CASSFGQEVVGRFF
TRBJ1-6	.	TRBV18	TGTGCCAGCTCACCACGGCGGGGGGATGGGTCACCCCTCCACTTT	CASSPRRGDGSPLHF
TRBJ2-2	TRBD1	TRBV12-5	TGTGCTAGTGGCCTCGGGACAGGGGCGGGCACCGGGGAGCTGTTTTTT	CASGLGTGAGTGELFF
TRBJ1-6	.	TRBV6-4	TGTGCCAGCAGTCTGGACAGAAATTCACCCCTCCACTTT	CASSLDRNSPLHF